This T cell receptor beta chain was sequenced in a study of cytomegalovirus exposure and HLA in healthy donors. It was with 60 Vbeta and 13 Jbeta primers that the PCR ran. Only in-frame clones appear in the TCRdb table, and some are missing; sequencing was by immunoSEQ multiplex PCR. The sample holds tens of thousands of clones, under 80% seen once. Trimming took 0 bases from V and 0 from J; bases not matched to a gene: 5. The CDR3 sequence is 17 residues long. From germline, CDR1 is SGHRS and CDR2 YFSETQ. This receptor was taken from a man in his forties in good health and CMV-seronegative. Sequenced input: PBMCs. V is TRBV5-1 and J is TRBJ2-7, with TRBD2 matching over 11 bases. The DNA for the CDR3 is TGCGCCAGCAGCTTGGTTACTAGCGGGAGCCGCTCCTACGAGCAGTACTTC. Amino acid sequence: CASSLVTSGSRSYEQYF.